This T cell receptor (beta chain) was observed in a study of T cell responses to AZD1222 COVID-19 vaccine. About the research overall: Second doses at about 4 or about 12 weeks were pooled. Study observations and caveats: The CD4 TCRs associated with vaccination extended across spike and predominated at 160-218 and 743-854. Unmutated variant regions reportedly attract nearly half of all spike-specific TCRs. Donor demographics were predominantly white British with a female majority; clonal diversity may be underestimated.

V trimming: 9 bases; J trimming: 2 bases; junction bases outside the gene matches: 6. CDR3 length: 14 residues. The germline V gene has CDR1 LNHDA and CDR2 SQIVND (reference sequence). Details on this clone: Antigen specificity is unknown.

TCRdb's table, derived via immunoSEQ multiplex PCR, lists solely in-frame clones and lacks some. In the table there are under 150,000 clones, about 90% of which are singletons. The rearrangement uses TRBV19 and TRBJ2-1; 8 bases are a match to TRBD2. The TCR comes from an adult in good health. This material consisted of peripheral blood, taken on day 0 of AZD1222 vaccination. The CDR3 DNA follows: TGTGCCAGCGCGCGGGGGGCGGCCTACAATGAGCAGTTCTTC. It yields the protein CASARGAAYNEQFF. The full variable domain, its missing parts supplied by reference TRBV19 and TRBJ2-1, is DGGITQSPKYLFRKEGQNVTLSCEQNLNHDAMYWYRQDPGQGLRLIYYSQIVNDFQKGDIAEGYSVSREKKESFPLTVTSAQKNPTAFYLCASARGAAYNEQFFGPGTRLTVL.